The rows below give T cell receptor beta chains drawn from one sample of a study of shared clonotypes between healthy human individuals. The protocol was immunoSEQ multiplex PCR, while the TCRdb copy is restricted to in-frame clones and leaves out a portion. The sample contains 300,000 to 400,000 clones, around four fifths of which appear only once. Sequencing was performed on memory CD4+ T cells sorted from blood. The receptors were sampled from a young man in good health. The CDR3 runs from the conserved cysteine through the conserved F or W. The order of the fields is D gene, V gene, J gene, clone size, CDR3 protein, CDR3 DNA. A D gene is named only where the DNA matches it firmly. Rows give clone size only sometimes, using once, few, many, or a class for an expanded clone.

d_gene: NA; v_gene: TRBV29-1; j_gene: TRBJ2-1; abundance: NA; CDR3aa: CSVFRDSGQFF; CDR3nt: TGCAGCGTCTTTCGGGACAGCGGGCAATTCTTC
d_gene: NA; v_gene: TRBV29-1; j_gene: TRBJ1-1; abundance: once; CDR3aa: CSVKGGRTEAFF; CDR3nt: TGCAGCGTTAAGGGAGGGAGGACTGAAGCTTTCTTT
d_gene: NA; v_gene: TRBV9; j_gene: TRBJ1-1; abundance: many; CDR3aa: CASSVESNTEAFF; CDR3nt: TGTGCCAGCAGCGTCGAGAGTAACACTGAAGCTTTCTTT
d_gene: TRBD1; v_gene: TRBV28; j_gene: TRBJ1-2; abundance: NA; CDR3aa: CASSLSGQGVDGYTF; CDR3nt: TGTGCCAGCAGTTTATCCGGACAGGGCGTTGACGGCTACACCTTC
d_gene: NA; v_gene: TRBV7-9; j_gene: TRBJ2-5; abundance: NA; CDR3aa: CASSLASPGQETQYF; CDR3nt: TGTGCCAGCAGCTTAGCGTCGCCAGGCCAAGAGACCCAGTACTTC
d_gene: NA; v_gene: TRBV6-1; j_gene: TRBJ1-4; abundance: NA; CDR3aa: CASRAVDRVEKLFF; CDR3nt: TGTGCCAGCAGGGCGGTGGATCGGGTTGAAAAACTGTTTTTT
d_gene: TRBD2; v_gene: TRBV5-1; j_gene: TRBJ2-7; abundance: NA; CDR3aa: CASSLNSGAYEQYF; CDR3nt: TGCGCCAGCAGCTTGAATAGCGGGGCCTACGAGCAGTACTTC
d_gene: NA; v_gene: TRBV7-8; j_gene: TRBJ2-7; abundance: NA; CDR3aa: CASSLGRYAYEQYF; CDR3nt: TGTGCCAGCAGCTTAGGACGGTACGCCTACGAGCAGTACTTC
d_gene: NA; v_gene: TRBV2; j_gene: TRBJ1-2; abundance: NA; CDR3aa: CASSEASGVYGYTF; CDR3nt: TGTGCCAGCAGTGAAGCGTCGGGGGTTTATGGCTACACCTTC
d_gene: NA; v_gene: TRBV7-2; j_gene: TRBJ1-3; abundance: NA; CDR3aa: CASSSDRGNTIYF; CDR3nt: TGTGCCAGCAGCTCGGACAGAGGAAACACCATATATTTT
d_gene: TRBD2; v_gene: TRBV5-1; j_gene: TRBJ2-1; abundance: NA; CDR3aa: CASSLAGTNYNEQFF; CDR3nt: TGCGCCAGCAGTTTGGCCGGGACTAACTACAATGAGCAGTTCTTC
d_gene: TRBD1; v_gene: TRBV9; j_gene: TRBJ2-1; abundance: NA; CDR3aa: CASSRTGIYNEQFF; CDR3nt: TGTGCCAGCAGTAGGACAGGAATCTACAATGAGCAGTTCTTC
d_gene: TRBD1; v_gene: TRBV7-2; j_gene: TRBJ1-2; abundance: few; CDR3aa: CASSTGDSLQGYTF; CDR3nt: TGTGCCAGCAGCACAGGGGACAGCCTCCAAGGCTACACCTTC
d_gene: TRBD1; v_gene: TRBV27; j_gene: TRBJ1-3; abundance: few; CDR3aa: CASSLSTGQAGNTIYF; CDR3nt: TGTGCCAGCAGTTTATCAACGGGACAGGCTGGAAACACCATATATTTT
d_gene: TRBD1; v_gene: TRBV5-8; j_gene: TRBJ1-4; abundance: NA; CDR3aa: CASSLGQGAANEKLFF; CDR3nt: TGTGCCAGCAGCCTAGGACAGGGGGCAGCTAATGAAAAACTGTTTTTT
d_gene: NA; v_gene: TRBV23-1; j_gene: TRBJ2-7; abundance: NA; CDR3aa: CASSQPLPGDTNYEQYF; CDR3nt: TGCGCCAGCAGTCAACCTTTACCGGGAGATACCAACTACGAGCAGTACTTC
d_gene: TRBD1; v_gene: TRBV18; j_gene: TRBJ2-5; abundance: NA; CDR3aa: CASSPTTRQGGTQYF; CDR3nt: TGTGCCAGCTCACCCACCACCCGACAGGGGGGGACCCAGTACTTC
d_gene: NA; v_gene: TRBV28; j_gene: TRBJ2-7; abundance: NA; CDR3aa: CASSLHRGGYEQYF; CDR3nt: TGTGCCAGCAGTTTACACAGGGGAGGCTACGAGCAGTACTTC
d_gene: TRBD1; v_gene: TRBV27; j_gene: TRBJ2-4; abundance: once; CDR3aa: CASSSGTGHLAKNIQYF; CDR3nt: TGTGCCAGCAGTTCAGGGACAGGCCACCTAGCCAAAAACATTCAGTACTTC
d_gene: TRBD2; v_gene: TRBV27; j_gene: TRBJ2-1; abundance: once; CDR3aa: CASSRGTSGNKQFF; CDR3nt: TGTGCCAGCAGTCGTGGGACTAGCGGGAACAAGCAGTTCTTC
d_gene: NA; v_gene: TRBV7-7; j_gene: TRBJ2-7; abundance: many; CDR3aa: CASSLGGVEYF; CDR3nt: TGTGCCAGCAGCTTAGGGGGGGTAGAGTACTTC
d_gene: TRBD1; v_gene: TRBV19; j_gene: TRBJ2-2; abundance: NA; CDR3aa: CASMRGRSGELFF; CDR3nt: TGTGCCAGTATGAGGGGGCGAAGCGGGGAGCTGTTTTTT
d_gene: TRBD2; v_gene: TRBV2; j_gene: TRBJ2-1; abundance: NA; CDR3aa: CASSDGYGTSGRADRDEQFF; CDR3nt: TGTGCCAGCAGTGACGGATACGGGACTAGCGGGAGGGCCGACCGCGATGAGCAGTTCTTC
d_gene: NA; v_gene: TRBV5-1; j_gene: TRBJ2-3; abundance: NA; CDR3aa: CASSSSGIFSTDTQYF; CDR3nt: TGCGCCAGCAGCTCCTCAGGCATCTTTAGCACAGATACGCAGTATTTT
d_gene: NA; v_gene: TRBV7-2; j_gene: TRBJ2-2; abundance: many; CDR3aa: CASSFQGNGELFF; CDR3nt: TGTGCCAGCAGCTTTCAGGGGAACGGGGAGCTGTTTTTT
d_gene: TRBD1; v_gene: TRBV30; j_gene: TRBJ1-2; abundance: NA; CDR3aa: CAWSGTVHGYTF; CDR3nt: TGTGCCTGGAGCGGGACAGTTCATGGCTACACCTTC
d_gene: NA; v_gene: TRBV6-5; j_gene: TRBJ2-1; abundance: NA; CDR3aa: CASCWETYNEQFF; CDR3nt: TGTGCCAGCTGCTGGGAAACCTACAATGAGCAGTTCTTC
d_gene: TRBD2; v_gene: TRBV18; j_gene: TRBJ2-7; abundance: NA; CDR3aa: CASSPPSVSGVEQYF; CDR3nt: TGTGCCAGCTCACCACCGTCCGTCAGCGGGGTCGAGCAGTACTTC
d_gene: TRBD2; v_gene: TRBV28; j_gene: TRBJ2-7; abundance: few; CDR3aa: CASSIIGGRQYF; CDR3nt: TGTGCCAGCAGTATAATCGGGGGGAGGCAGTACTTC